The 18 T cell receptor beta chains in this list originate from one sample, sequenced in a study of CD8+CD57+ T cells in acquired aplastic anemia. It was genomic DNA that served as the template for profiling TCR beta VDJ and CDR3. Each CDR3 protein is one row after TCRdb ran MiXCR on the reads. The top ten clones hold over 40% of a sample with under 200,000 distinct CDR3 sequences, about 64% of them seen once. The sample was sorted CD4+, CD8+, or CD8+CD57+ T cells (not recorded which) from PBMCs. The receptors originated from a human donor in good health.

V usage is TRBV30 and J usage is TRBJ1-2; TRBD1 agrees at 7 bases. V gave up 1 base and J gave up 7 bases; unmatched junction bases: 3. This CDR3 region has 12 residues. Germline V gene lookup returns CDR1 GTSNPN and CDR2 SVGIG (reference sequence). CDR3 coding DNA: TGTGCCTGGAGTGCCGGGACAGCTGGCTACACCTTC. It specifies CAWSAGTAGYTF.

The J gene is TRBJ2-1, the V gene TRBV24-1, with D perhaps given as TRBD1 or TRBD2 (6 bases each). V was clipped by 9 bases and J by 0 bases, with 11 bases between them. Per germline, CDR1 KGHDR and CDR2 SFDVKD. This CDR3 region has 14 residues. The DNA of the CDR3 is TGTGCCACCCGAGGGGGGAGCTCCTACAATGAGCAGTTCTTC. Translated: CATRGGSSYNEQFF.

The chain uses TRBV2 and TRBJ2-7; D gene ambiguous. Per germline, CDR1 SNHLY and CDR2 FYNNEI. Trimming took off 1 base at V and 0 bases at J, with 7 bases between the two ends. The CDR3 is 14 residues long. The CDR3 here is CASSEEGGSYEQYF. In DNA form, the CDR3 reads TGTGCCAGCAGTGAAGAGGGCGGCTCCTACGAGCAGTACTTC.

This clonotype turned up a few times. The V and J genes are TRBV15 and TRBJ1-2, with 7 nucleotides matching TRBD1. CDR1 and CDR2 from the germline V gene are LNHNV and YYDKDF (reference sequence). CDR3 length: 16 residues. With V trimmed by 0 bases and J by 4 bases, 8 bases remained unmatched. The CDR3 nucleotides read TGTGCCACCAGCAGAGATACGAGACAGGGTGGCTATGGCTACACCTTC. Translation gives CATSRDTRQGGYGYTF.

V usage is TRBV10-3 and J usage is TRBJ2-7; 7 positions match TRBD1. Germline CDR1 reads ENHRY; CDR2 reads SYGVKD. The CDR3 consists of 14 residues. Trimming removed 6 bases from V and 0 bases from J; junction bases left unmatched: 5. This CDR3 reads CAIRDRPLSYEQYF. The CDR3 DNA sequence: TGTGCCATCAGGGACAGGCCACTCTCCTACGAGCAGTACTTC.

The genes are TRBV5-1 and TRBJ1-3; 10 bases match TRBD1. Trimming at V came to 6 bases and at J to 1 base, leaving 13 bases not matched to a gene. CDR1 and CDR2 from the germline V gene are SGHRS and YFSETQ. This CDR3 region has 18 residues. The CDR3 DNA sequence: TGCGCCAGCACCTCCGGGACAGGGGTCTATGGTTCTGGAAACACCATATATTTT. Translation gives CASTSGTGVYGSGNTIYF.

The V and J genes are TRBV6-1 and TRBJ1-1, with 7 bases identical to TRBD1. This CDR3 has 17 amino acids. In germline, CDR1 is MNHNS, CDR2 SASEGT. Trimming took 7 bases from V and 2 from J; bases not matched to a gene: 16. This chain's CDR3 is CASTGTESTGENTEAFF. CDR3 in DNA: TGTGCCAGCACAGGGACAGAGAGCACCGGGGAAAACACTGAAGCTTTCTTT.

In this sample, this clonotype turned up many times. V is TRBV9 and J is TRBJ2-3; 12 positions match TRBD2. Losses at the gene ends were 7 bases for V and 6 bases for J; bases not matched to a gene: 9. Per germline, CDR1 SGDLS and CDR2 YYNGEE. The CDR3 length is 15 residues. The CDR3 region has the DNA TGTGCCAGCTCACGGACTAGCGGGATAGTGGATACGCAGTATTTT. Translated: CASSRTSGIVDTQYF.

The genes are TRBV7-2 and TRBJ2-1; 12 bases are shared with TRBD2. Losses at the gene ends were 1 base for V and 10 bases for J; bases not matched to a gene: 2. CDR3 length equals 14 residues. Germline-derived CDR1 and CDR2 are SGHTA and FQGNSA. Here the CDR3 reads CASSLGLAGVEQFF. The CDR3 DNA is TGTGCCAGCAGCTTAGGACTAGCGGGAGTGGAGCAGTTCTTC.

The chain recombines TRBV12-3 or TRBV12-4 with TRBJ1-2; TRBD1 aligns across 10 bases. Unmatched junction bases numbered 10, after V lost 5 bases and J lost 7 bases. The CDR3 runs 15 residues. CDR3: CASSAFGQGVGGYTF. The CDR3 nucleotides read TGTGCCAGCAGTGCTTTTGGACAGGGGGTTGGTGGCTACACCTTC.

The chain uses TRBV20-1 and TRBJ1-2; maybe TRBD1 (5 bases). This CDR3 is built from 16 residues. With 3 bases removed from V and 2 bases from J, the gap between germline ends came to 19 bases. Per germline, CDR1 DFQATT and CDR2 SNEGSKA (reference sequence). CDR3 in amino acids: CSASPGAGKPNYGYTF. The CDR3 DNA is TGCAGTGCTAGTCCCGGGGCAGGGAAGCCAAACTATGGCTACACCTTC.

The rearrangement joins TRBV10-3 to TRBJ1-2, with D possibly TRBD1 on 6 matching bases. The germline CDR1 and CDR2 sequences are ENHRY and SYGVKD. This CDR3 contains 12 residues. V lost 9 bases and J lost 5, with 13 bases in between. Here the CDR3 reads CAIMDSSYGYTF. The CDR3 nucleotides are TGTGCCATTATGGACAGTTCTTATGGCTACACCTTC.

This clonotype was seen just once. A much larger clone lies one base from this, so it may be a read error. The chain employs TRBV4-3 and TRBJ1-2, with 8 nucleotides matching TRBD1. V lost 4 bases and J lost 7; bases outside the gene matches: 11. Germline V CDR1 and CDR2: LGHNA, YSLEER. The CDR3 covers 15 residues. As DNA, the CDR3 is TGCGCCAGCAGCCTCACGGACAGGGTAGATAGTGGCTACACCTTC. Translated, it gives CASSLTDRVDSGYTF.

The V and J genes are TRBV7-2 and TRBJ1-3, with a tentative D call TRBD1 (5 bases). Per germline, CDR1 SGHTA and CDR2 FQGNSA. This CDR3 spans 15 amino acids. Trimming took off 5 bases at V and 0 bases at J, with 11 bases between the two ends. CDR3 amino acids: CASSKDSYSGNTIYF. The CDR3 DNA is TGTGCCAGCAGCAAAGACAGCTACTCTGGAAACACCATATATTTT.

The chain uses TRBV6-1 and TRBJ2-1, with 13 bases identical to TRBD2. The CDR3 sequence is 15 residues long. Germline V gene data show CDR1 as MNHNS and CDR2 as SASEGT. V dropped 4 bases and J dropped 7; count of bases not matched to a gene: 4. DNA for the CDR3: TGTGCCAGCAGTGTACTAGCGGGAGGGTGGAATGAGCAGTTCTTC. It specifies CASSVLAGGWNEQFF.

This clonotype was seen just once. The rearrangement links TRBV11-2 to TRBJ2-3; a possible D gene is TRBD1 (5 bases). The CDR3 spans 15 residues. CDR1 SGHAT and CDR2 FQNNGV come from the germline V gene. Trimming shortened V by 8 bases and J by 2 bases, and 17 bases separated the two germline ends. Here the CDR3 DNA reads TGTGCCAGCGGAAAAAGGGCAGGGAACACAGATACGCAGTATTTT. Protein sequence: CASGKRAGNTDTQYF.

J is TRBJ1-2 and V is TRBV2; D gene uncertain. Germline-derived CDR1 and CDR2 are SNHLY and FYNNEI. The length of the CDR3 is 13 residues. Deletions cut 8 bases from V and 4 bases from J, with 14 bases between. The CDR3 sequence: CASGPDGVYGYTF. CDR3 DNA sequence: TGTGCCAGCGGGCCTGATGGGGTCTATGGCTACACCTTC. Using reference TRBV2 and TRBJ1-2 for the parts outside the CDR3, the full variable domain is EPEVTQTPSHQVTQMGQEVILRCVPISNHLYFYWYRQILGQKVEFLVSFYNNEISEKSEIFDDQFSVERPDGSNFTLKIRSTKLEDSAMYFCASGPDGVYGYTFGSGTRLTVV.

V and J are TRBV29-1 and TRBJ2-7; unclear D gene. The CDR3 is 12 residues long. Trimming took 3 bases from V and 4 from J, leaving 10 bases between them. CDR1 and CDR2 from the germline V gene are SQVTM and ANQGSEA. CDR3 DNA sequence: TGCAGCGTTGATGGGGATCGGTACGAGCAGTACTTC. This translates into CSVDGDRYEQYF.